The sequence of this TCR beta chain was determined in a study of blood T cell repertoires in COVID-19. In germline, CDR1 is WSHSY, CDR2 SAAADI. This CDR3 region has 17 residues. Trimming removed 10 bases from V and 5 bases from J, with 29 bases in between. Repertoires were generated with immunoSEQ multiplex PCR, while TCRdb's copy carries only in-frame clones and drops some. The data hold 470,000 or so clones, with around nine tenths observed a single time. Material for sequencing was PBMCs or T cells enriched from blood (not recorded which). V and J are TRBV10-2 and TRBJ2-5, with D tentatively TRBD2 (7 bases). The TCR comes from a woman younger than 30 with acute COVID-19. The DNA for the CDR3 is TGCGCCACCAATGGGGGACAAAGCGGGACTTTGGGGGAGACCCAGTACTTC. Translation gives CATNGGQSGTLGETQYF.